This TCR beta chain was identified in a study of T cell repertoires in cytomegalovirus infection. About the research overall: Matching HLA type, along with CMV infection, was indicated by public TCR beta signatures.

This clonotype was recorded at least ten times. Its antigen is still unknown. Trimming stripped 2 bases from V and 2 bases from J, with 16 bases between. Germline CDR1 reads SGHDT; CDR2 reads YYEEEE. The CDR3 contains 16 residues. TCRdb re-called the reads through MiXCR, storing one row per CDR3 protein. The data hold about 130,000 distinct CDR3 sequences, with 8.8% observed a single time. Regarding the study as a whole: The study identified carriers of CMV plus the relevant HLA from cumulative public TCR beta family frequency.

The sample comprised PBMCs. The origin of this receptor is a human donor in good health (CMV status not recorded). Some clones in this sample may be carry-over from other donors' samples. The gene calls are TRBV5-6 and TRBJ2-5, with D tentatively TRBD1 or TRBD2 (7 bases each). The CDR3 nucleotides are TGTGCCAGCAGCTTAGGGGGCGGGGGAGAACAAGAGACCCAGTACTTC. The encoded protein is CASSLGGGGEQETQYF. The complete variable domain, with remaining parts taken from reference TRBV5-6 and TRBJ2-5, reads DAGVTQSPTHLIKTRGQQVTLRCSPKSGHDTVSWYQQALGQGPQFIFQYYEEEERQRGNFPDRFSGHQFPNYSSELNVNALLLGDSALYLCASSLGGGGEQETQYFGPGTRLLVL.